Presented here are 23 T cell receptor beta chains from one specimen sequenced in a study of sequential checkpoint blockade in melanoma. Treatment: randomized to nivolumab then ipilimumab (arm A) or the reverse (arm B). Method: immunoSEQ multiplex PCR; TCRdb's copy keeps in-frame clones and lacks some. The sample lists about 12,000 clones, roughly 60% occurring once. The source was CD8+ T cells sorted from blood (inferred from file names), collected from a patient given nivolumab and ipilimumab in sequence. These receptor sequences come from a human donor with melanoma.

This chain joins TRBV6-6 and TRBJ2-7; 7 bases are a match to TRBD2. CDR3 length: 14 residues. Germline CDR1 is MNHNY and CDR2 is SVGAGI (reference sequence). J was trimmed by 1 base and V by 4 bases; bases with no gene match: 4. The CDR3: CASSWDGGSYEQYF. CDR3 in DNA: TGTGCCAGCAGTTGGGACGGGGGGTCCTACGAGCAGTACTTC.

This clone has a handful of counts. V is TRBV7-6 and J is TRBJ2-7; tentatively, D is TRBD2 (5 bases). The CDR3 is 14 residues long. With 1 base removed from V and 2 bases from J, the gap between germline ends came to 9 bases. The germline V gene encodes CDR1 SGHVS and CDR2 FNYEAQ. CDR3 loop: CASSLGTSTYEQYF. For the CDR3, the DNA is TGTGCCAGCAGCTTAGGGACTTCCACCTACGAGCAGTACTTC.

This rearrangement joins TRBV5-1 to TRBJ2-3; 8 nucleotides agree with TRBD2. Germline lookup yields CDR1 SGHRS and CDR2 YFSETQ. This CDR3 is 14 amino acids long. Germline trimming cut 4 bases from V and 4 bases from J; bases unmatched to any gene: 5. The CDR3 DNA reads TGCGCCAGCAGCGATAGCGGGATTCCAGATACGCAGTATTTT. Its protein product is CASSDSGIPDTQYF.

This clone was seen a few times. CDR3 DNA sequence: TGTGCCAGCAGCTTAGCCCAGGGGGCCTCCTACGAGCAGTACTTC. Protein sequence: CASSLAQGASYEQYF. This rearrangement joins TRBV13 to TRBJ2-7; TRBD1 agrees at 8 bases. Per the germline V gene, CDR1 is PRHDT and CDR2 is FYEKMQ (reference sequence). The ends lost 1 base at V and 0 bases at J; junction bases unmatched: 2. This CDR3 comprises 15 residues.

CDR3 residues: CASSKTGGVFNEQYF. The CDR3 DNA is TGTGCCAGCAGCAAAACAGGGGGGGTGTTTAACGAGCAGTACTTC. The chain is built from TRBV7-9 and TRBJ2-7; D is perhaps TRBD1 (8 bases). Germline V CDR1 and CDR2: SEHNR, FQNEAQ (reference sequence). The CDR3 has 15 amino acids. The V and J ends lost 5 bases and 5 bases respectively, with 19 bases between them.

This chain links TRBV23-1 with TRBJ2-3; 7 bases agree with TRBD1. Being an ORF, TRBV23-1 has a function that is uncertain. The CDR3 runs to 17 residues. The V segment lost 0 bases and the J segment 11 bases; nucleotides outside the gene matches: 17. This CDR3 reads CASSQSGVGGLRGKQYF. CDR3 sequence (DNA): TGCGCCAGCAGTCAATCAGGTGTAGGGGGCCTCCGTGGAAAGCAGTATTTT.

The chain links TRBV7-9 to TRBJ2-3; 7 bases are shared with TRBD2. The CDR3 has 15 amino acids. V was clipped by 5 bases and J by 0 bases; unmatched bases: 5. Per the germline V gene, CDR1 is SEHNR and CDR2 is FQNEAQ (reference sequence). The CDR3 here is CASSPPSGSTDTQYF. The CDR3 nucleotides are TGTGCCAGCAGCCCCCCTAGCGGCAGCACAGATACGCAGTATTTT.

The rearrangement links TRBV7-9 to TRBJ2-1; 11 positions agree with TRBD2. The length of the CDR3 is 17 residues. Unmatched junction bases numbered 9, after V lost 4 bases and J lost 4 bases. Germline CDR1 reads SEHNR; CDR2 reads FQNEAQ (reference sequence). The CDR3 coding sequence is TGTGCCAGCAGCTCTCAACTGGGACTAGCGGAGTACAATGAGCAGTTCTTC. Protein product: CASSSQLGLAEYNEQFF.

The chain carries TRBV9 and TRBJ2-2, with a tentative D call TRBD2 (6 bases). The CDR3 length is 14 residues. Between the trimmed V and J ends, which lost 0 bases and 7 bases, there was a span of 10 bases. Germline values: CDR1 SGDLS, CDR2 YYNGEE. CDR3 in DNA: TGTGCCAGCAGCGTAGTACTAGCCAGCGGGGAGCTGTTTTTT. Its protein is CASSVVLASGELFF.

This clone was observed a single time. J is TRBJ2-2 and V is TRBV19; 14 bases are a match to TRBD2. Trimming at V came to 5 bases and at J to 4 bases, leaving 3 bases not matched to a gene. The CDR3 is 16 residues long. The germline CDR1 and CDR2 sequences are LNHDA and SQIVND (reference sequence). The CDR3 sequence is CASSATSGGATGELFF. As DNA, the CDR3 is TGTGCCAGTAGTGCGACTAGCGGGGGGGCCACCGGGGAGCTGTTTTTT.

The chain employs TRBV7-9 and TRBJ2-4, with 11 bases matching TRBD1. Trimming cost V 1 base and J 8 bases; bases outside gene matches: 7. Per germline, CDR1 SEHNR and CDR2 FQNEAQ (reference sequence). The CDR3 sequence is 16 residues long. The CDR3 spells CASSLEVGQGAYIQYF. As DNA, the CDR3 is TGTGCCAGCAGCTTAGAGGTTGGACAGGGGGCATACATTCAGTACTTC.

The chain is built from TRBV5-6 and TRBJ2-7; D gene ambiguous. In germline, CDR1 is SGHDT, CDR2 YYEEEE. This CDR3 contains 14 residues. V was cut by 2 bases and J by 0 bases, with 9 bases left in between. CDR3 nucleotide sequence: TGTGCCAGCAGCTTCGGCGGTCCCTCCTACGAGCAGTACTTC. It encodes CASSFGGPSYEQYF.

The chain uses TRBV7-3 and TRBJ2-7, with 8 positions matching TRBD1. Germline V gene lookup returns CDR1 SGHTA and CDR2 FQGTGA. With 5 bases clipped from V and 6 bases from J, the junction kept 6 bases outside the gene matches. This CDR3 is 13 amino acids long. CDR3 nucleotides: TGTGCCAGCAGCAACCTTACAGGGGGCGAGCAGTACTTC. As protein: CASSNLTGGEQYF.

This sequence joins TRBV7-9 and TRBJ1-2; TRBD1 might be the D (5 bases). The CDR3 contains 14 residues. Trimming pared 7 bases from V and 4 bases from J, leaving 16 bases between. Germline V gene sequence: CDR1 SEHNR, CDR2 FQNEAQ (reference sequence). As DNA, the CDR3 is TGTGCCAGCACTTCGGGGGGGATCAGCTATGGCTACACCTTC. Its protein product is CASTSGGISYGYTF.

The CDR3, as DNA: TGTGCCAGCAGCAGACAGAGTTTCTATGGCTACACCTTC. This codes for CASSRQSFYGYTF. The rearrangement joins TRBV6-5 to TRBJ1-2, with D perhaps matching TRBD1 (5 bases). There are 13 residues in the CDR3. V shed 6 bases and J shed 4 bases, with 12 bases lying between them. Germline V gene sequence: CDR1 MNHEY, CDR2 SVGAGI.

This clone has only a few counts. CDR3 nucleotide sequence: TGTGCCAGCAGTTTGTACTCAAATCAGCCCCAGCATTTT. It encodes CASSLYSNQPQHF. J is TRBJ1-5 and V is TRBV28; D is uncertain. V lost 3 bases to trimming and J lost 4 bases, with 7 bases between them. CDR1 is MDHEN, CDR2 SYDVKM, per germline. The length of the CDR3 is 13 residues.

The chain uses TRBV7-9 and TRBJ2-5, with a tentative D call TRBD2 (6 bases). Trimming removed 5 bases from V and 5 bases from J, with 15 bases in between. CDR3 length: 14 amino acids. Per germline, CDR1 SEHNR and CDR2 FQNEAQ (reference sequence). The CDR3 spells CASSPLASYETQYF. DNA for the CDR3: TGTGCCAGCAGCCCCCTAGCGTCCTATGAGACCCAGTACTTC.

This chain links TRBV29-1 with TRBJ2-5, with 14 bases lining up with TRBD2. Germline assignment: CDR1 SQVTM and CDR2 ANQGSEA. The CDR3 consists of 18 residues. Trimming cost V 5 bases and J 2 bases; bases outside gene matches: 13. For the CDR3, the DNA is TGCAGCGTTTCTCTCGGACTAGCGGGGGGACCAATGCAAGAGACCCAGTACTTC. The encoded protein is CSVSLGLAGGPMQETQYF.

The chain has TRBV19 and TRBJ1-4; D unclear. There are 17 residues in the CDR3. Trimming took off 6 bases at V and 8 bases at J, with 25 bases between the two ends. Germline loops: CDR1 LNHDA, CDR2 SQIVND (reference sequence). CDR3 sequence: CASRAVGEEEFSEKLFF. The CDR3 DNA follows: TGTGCCAGTAGGGCCGTCGGGGAGGAGGAATTTTCGGAAAAACTGTTTTTT.

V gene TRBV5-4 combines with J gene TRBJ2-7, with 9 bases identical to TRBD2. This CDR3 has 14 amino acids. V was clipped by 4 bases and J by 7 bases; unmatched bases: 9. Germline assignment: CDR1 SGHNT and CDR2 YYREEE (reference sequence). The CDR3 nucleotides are TGTGCCAGCAGCCAGGGCGCGGGAGGGATTGAGCAGTACTTC. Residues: CASSQGAGGIEQYF. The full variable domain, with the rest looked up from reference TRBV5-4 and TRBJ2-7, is ETGVTQSPTHLIKTRGQQVTLRCSSQSGHNTVSWYQQALGQGPQFIFQYYREEENGRGNFPPRFSGLQFPNYSSELNVNALELDDSALYLCASSQGAGGIEQYFGPGTRLTVT.

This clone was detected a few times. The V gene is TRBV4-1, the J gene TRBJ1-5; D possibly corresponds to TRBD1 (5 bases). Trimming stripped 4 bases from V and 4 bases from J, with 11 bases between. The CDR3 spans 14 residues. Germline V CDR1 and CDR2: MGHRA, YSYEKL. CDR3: CASSPGGINQPQHF. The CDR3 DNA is TGCGCCAGCAGCCCGGGGGGGATTAATCAGCCCCAGCATTTT.

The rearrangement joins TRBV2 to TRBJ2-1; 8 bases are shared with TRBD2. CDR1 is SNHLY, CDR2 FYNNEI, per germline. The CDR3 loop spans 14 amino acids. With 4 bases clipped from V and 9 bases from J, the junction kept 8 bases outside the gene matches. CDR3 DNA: TGTGCCAGCAGTGGCTTCGGGGGGGGGTCTGAGCAGTTCTTC. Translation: CASSGFGGGSEQFF.

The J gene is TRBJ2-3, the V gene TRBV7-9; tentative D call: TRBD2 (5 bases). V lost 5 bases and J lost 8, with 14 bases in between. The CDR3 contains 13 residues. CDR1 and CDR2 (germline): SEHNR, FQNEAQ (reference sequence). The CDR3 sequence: CASSPLGAGTQYF. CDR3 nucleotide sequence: TGTGCCAGCAGCCCCTTGGGTGCGGGTACGCAGTATTTT.